Below are 22 T cell receptor beta chains sequenced from a single sample in a study of T cell repertoires in cytomegalovirus infection. Their antigens remain unidentified. TCRdb ran MiXCR on the reads and lists one entry per CDR3 protein. The sample lists fewer than 650,000 distinct CDR3 sequences, around 40% occurring once. This specimen was cultured PBMCs, taken from culture after CMV antigen stimulation. Every receptor here comes from a human donor in good health (CMV status not recorded). Some clones in this sample may be carry-over from other donors' samples.

This clonotype was recorded many times. V usage is TRBV7-2 and J usage is TRBJ2-7; TRBD2 matches at 8 bases. After removal of 2 bases from V and 0 bases from J, the junction contained 3 bases not matched to a gene. This CDR3 is built from 15 residues. Germline V CDR1 and CDR2: SGHTA, FQGNSA. Here the CDR3 DNA reads TGTGCCAGCAGCTTACGCGGGAGGCCCTCCTACGAGCAGTACTTC. Its protein is CASSLRGRPSYEQYF. Complete variable domain (other parts from reference TRBV7-2 and TRBJ2-7): GAGVSQSPSNKVTEKGKDVELRCDPISGHTALYWYRQSLGQGLEFLIYFQGNSAPDKSGLPSDRFSAERTGGSVSTLTIQRTQQEDSAVYLCASSLRGRPSYEQYFGPGTRLTVT.

V gene TRBV5-1 combines with J gene TRBJ2-5; D is possibly TRBD1 or TRBD2 (6 bases each). Germline-derived CDR1 and CDR2 are SGHRS and YFSETQ. V lost 3 bases to trimming and J lost 2 bases, with 14 bases between them. This CDR3 comprises 15 residues. The CDR3 region is CASSWRGDTQETQYF. The DNA for the CDR3 is TGCGCCAGCAGCTGGAGGGGGGATACACAAGAGACCCAGTACTTC. The full variable domain, completed using reference TRBV5-1 and TRBJ2-5, is KAGVTQTPRYLIKTRGQQVTLSCSPISGHRSVSWYQQTPGQGLQFLFEYFSETQRNKGNFPGRFSGRQFSNSRSEMNVSTLELGDSALYLCASSWRGDTQETQYFGPGTRLLVL.

The V and J genes are TRBV6-5 and TRBJ2-3, with D possibly TRBD2 on 6 matching bases. V gave up 5 bases and J gave up 0 bases, with 18 bases separating them. This CDR3 region has 17 residues. CDR1 MNHEY and CDR2 SVGAGI come from the germline V gene. The CDR3 coding sequence is TGTGCCAGCAGTCGAGCCGGGACTTTCACTAGCACAGATACGCAGTATTTT. Residues: CASSRAGTFTSTDTQYF.

This clonotype was seen ten or more times. The chain employs TRBV7-6 and TRBJ1-6; D perhaps matches TRBD1 (6 bases). The CDR3 sequence is 16 residues long. Germline loops: CDR1 SGHVS, CDR2 FNYEAQ. Trimming removed 2 bases from V and 5 bases from J, with 13 bases in between. CDR3 in DNA: TGTGCCAGCAGCTTACAACCACAGGGAAATAATTCACCCCTCCACTTT. Translated, it gives CASSLQPQGNNSPLHF.

The chain has TRBV9 and TRBJ2-3; either TRBD1 or TRBD2 may fit D (5 bases each). The CDR3 extends over 16 amino acids. V was trimmed by 4 bases and J by 0 bases, leaving 15 bases between them. Germline lookup yields CDR1 SGDLS and CDR2 YYNGEE. CDR3 sequence reads: CASSTRGASSTDTQYF. The CDR3 DNA reads TGTGCCAGCAGCACGAGAGGGGCTAGCAGCACAGATACGCAGTATTTT.

This chain uses TRBV7-2 with TRBJ1-5, with a possible D match to TRBD1 (5 bases). The germline V gene encodes CDR1 SGHTA and CDR2 FQGNSA. Trimming shortened V by 4 bases and J by 1 base, and 11 bases separated the two germline ends. This CDR3 region has 15 residues. CDR3 coding DNA: TGTGCCAGCAGCTCGACGGGGCTGAGCAATCAGCCCCAGCATTTT. It yields the protein CASSSTGLSNQPQHF. Looking up the rest from reference TRBV7-2 and TRBJ1-5 gives the full variable domain: GAGVSQSPSNKVTEKGKDVELRCDPISGHTALYWYRQSLGQGLEFLIYFQGNSAPDKSGLPSDRFSAERTGGSVSTLTIQRTQQEDSAVYLCASSSTGLSNQPQHFGDGTRLSIL.

This chain joins TRBV7-2 and TRBJ2-1, with no clear D. CDR3 length: 12 amino acids. Germline loops: CDR1 SGHTA, CDR2 FQGNSA. The germline V and J ends were trimmed by 3 bases and 9 bases, with 9 bases remaining between them. This CDR3 is CASSFNRAEQFF. For the CDR3, the DNA is TGTGCCAGCAGCTTCAACCGAGCTGAGCAGTTCTTC.

V is TRBV20-1 and J is TRBJ1-1; possibly TRBD1 for D (5 bases). CDR1 DFQATT and CDR2 SNEGSKA come from the germline V gene (reference sequence). The V end lost 6 bases, the J end lost 4 bases, and 12 bases lay between the germline ends. This CDR3 has 12 amino acids. The CDR3 spells CSAIQGFTEAFF. In nucleotides, the CDR3 is TGCAGTGCGATCCAGGGATTCACTGAAGCTTTCTTT.

This clonotype was observed a few times. The chain has TRBV7-2 and TRBJ2-2; 9 bases are shared with TRBD2. Germline CDR1 SGHTA, CDR2 FQGNSA. The length of the CDR3 is 14 residues. V was clipped by 6 bases and J by 6 bases; unmatched bases: 5. For the CDR3, the DNA is TGTGCCAGCAGGAAGACTAGCGGCGCCGGGGAGCTGTTTTTT. Amino acids: CASRKTSGAGELFF.

This clonotype was observed a handful of times. The V gene is TRBV5-1, the J gene TRBJ2-7, with TRBD1 matching 9 bases. Germline V gene sequence: CDR1 SGHRS, CDR2 YFSETQ. With V trimmed by 5 bases and J by 5 bases, 8 bases remained unmatched. This CDR3 region has 14 residues. The DNA of the CDR3 is TGCGCCAGCAGACCCGGACAGGGGATGAACGAGCAGTACTTC. Translated: CASRPGQGMNEQYF.

About this clonotype: A read error is possible here, since a much larger clone lies one base away. The chain carries TRBV7-2 and TRBJ1-3; weak D call: TRBD1 (6 bases). This CDR3 is 15 amino acids long. Germline CDR1 reads SGHTA; CDR2 reads FQGNSA. V was pared by 2 bases and J by 0 bases, with 8 bases between. The CDR3, as DNA: TGTACCAGCAGCTTAAGGGGGGTCTCTGGAAACACCATATATTTT. Translating gives CTSSLRGVSGNTIYF. The whole variable domain, remainder taken from reference TRBV7-2 and TRBJ1-3, is GAGVSQSPSNKVTEKGKDVELRCDPISGHTALYWYRQSLGQGLEFLIYFQGNSAPDKSGLPSDRFSAERTGGSVSTLTIQRTQQEDSAVYLCTSSLRGVSGNTIYFGEGSWLTVV.

CDR3 amino acids: CATSGASADQPNTGELFF. CDR3 nucleotides: TGTGCCACCAGTGGGGCCAGCGCAGACCAACCGAACACCGGGGAGCTGTTTTTT. The genes are TRBV24-1 and TRBJ2-2, with D unclear. The CDR3 length is 18 residues. Trimming shortened V by 5 bases and J by 0 bases, and 18 bases separated the two germline ends. CDR1 and CDR2 (germline): KGHDR, SFDVKD.

The V and J genes are TRBV7-9 and TRBJ2-1; 9 nucleotides agree with TRBD2. Trimming took 3 bases from V and 6 from J; bases not matched to a gene: 3. Germline loops: CDR1 SEHNR, CDR2 FQNEAQ (reference sequence). The CDR3 consists of 14 residues. DNA of the CDR3: TGTGCCAGCAGCTTTAGCGGGAGTGTCAATGAGCAGTTCTTC. Protein product: CASSFSGSVNEQFF.

This clonotype was observed a handful of times. The rearrangement uses TRBV7-8 and TRBJ2-1, with TRBD2 as a possible D gene (6 bases). The CDR3 contains 17 residues. CDR1 is SGHVS, CDR2 FQNEAQ, per germline. Trimming removed 0 bases at V and 6 bases at J, with 18 bases between. CDR3 nucleotides: TGTGCCAGCAGCTTAGCATTCGTTATCCTAGCGCTCAATGAGCAGTTCTTC. Amino acid sequence: CASSLAFVILALNEQFF.

This clonotype was found many times. The chain uses TRBV7-2 and TRBJ2-3; TRBD2 matches at 10 bases. V lost 4 bases and J lost 7; bases outside the gene matches: 8. CDR1 SGHTA and CDR2 FQGNSA come from the germline V gene. This CDR3 is built from 15 residues. CDR3 residues: CASSYTAGGPYTQYF. As DNA, the CDR3 is TGTGCCAGCAGCTATACAGCGGGGGGGCCATATACGCAGTATTTT.

This clonotype was counted ten times or more. The chain employs TRBV7-2 and TRBJ2-1; 9 nucleotides agree with TRBD2. Trimming at V came to 5 bases and at J to 7 bases, leaving 9 bases not matched to a gene. Germline V lookup: CDR1 SGHTA, CDR2 FQGNSA. The CDR3 is made up of 15 amino acids. The CDR3 reads CASSPSVLAGNEQFF. The CDR3 DNA is TGTGCCAGCAGCCCAAGTGTCCTAGCGGGGAATGAGCAGTTCTTC.

This sequence joins TRBV7-9 and TRBJ2-7, with D perhaps TRBD2 (5 bases). The V gene's germline CDR1 is SEHNR and CDR2 FQNEAQ (reference sequence). The V end lost 2 bases, the J end lost 0 bases, and 8 bases lay between the germline ends. The CDR3 contains 14 residues. The CDR3 coding sequence is TGTGCCAGCAGCTTACACGGGGACTCCTACGAGCAGTACTTC. Encoded protein: CASSLHGDSYEQYF.

This clonotype was counted a few times. The rearrangement joins TRBV6-1 to TRBJ1-5, with TRBD1 identical over 12 bases. The CDR3 covers 16 residues. V gave up 3 bases and J gave up 6 bases; unmatched junction bases: 6. The V gene's germline CDR1 is MNHNS and CDR2 SASEGT. CDR3 nucleotide sequence: TGTGCCAGCAGTGATCGGGGACAGGGGGCTGTTCAGCCCCAGCATTTT. Translating gives CASSDRGQGAVQPQHF.

The table lists this clonotype with many counts. The chain employs TRBV6-1 and TRBJ2-3; TRBD2 is a possible D gene (6 bases). V was shortened by 2 bases and J by 4 bases, with 22 bases between the two germline ends. The germline gives CDR1 MNHNS, CDR2 SASEGT. CDR3 length: 18 amino acids. CDR3 in DNA: TGTGCCAGCAGTGAAACCCTCCGCGGGGCGGCCGTTGCAGATACGCAGTATTTT. Its translation is CASSETLRGAAVADTQYF.

This clonotype came up once. V is TRBV6-2 or TRBV6-3 and J is TRBJ1-6; the D is unclear. CDR3 length equals 18 residues. Germline V gene sequence: CDR1 MNHEY, CDR2 SVGEGT. V was trimmed by 2 bases and J by 0 bases, leaving 14 bases between them. CDR3 nucleotides: TGTGCCAGCAGTTACCCCGAGGATGGAAGCTCCTATAATTCACCCCTCCACTTT. It translates to CASSYPEDGSSYNSPLHF.

This chain uses TRBV19 with TRBJ2-3; possible D gene TRBD2, 5 bases. Germline V CDR1 and CDR2: LNHDA, SQIVND (reference sequence). The CDR3 is 15 amino acids. V lost 3 bases to trimming and J lost 1 base, with 11 bases between them. CDR3 sequence (DNA): TGTGCCAGTAGTATTGTGGGAGAGGGCACAGATACGCAGTATTTT. It specifies CASSIVGEGTDTQYF.

This clonotype was observed a single time. At one end, the junction sequence differs from germline, possibly due to a read error. The V and J genes are TRBV12-3 or TRBV12-4 and TRBJ2-3; weak D call: TRBD1 (5 bases). CDR3 size: 14 residues. CDR3 sequence reads: CPSTKGQGPDTQYF. CDR3 in DNA: TGTCCCAGCACCAAGGGCCAGGGCCCAGATACGCAGTATTTT.